This is a list of T cell receptor beta chains from one sample in a study of OX40 agonist ivuxolimab in advanced cancers. Measured with immunoSEQ multiplex PCR; TCRdb has only the in-frame clones, and not every one. The profile shows about 84,000 clones, approximately 88% of them singletons. This material consisted of CD4+ or CD8+ T cells sorted from blood, taken in a trial of the OX40 agonist ivuxolimab. These receptors were obtained from an adult with an advanced solid tumor such as melanoma, head and neck, liver or kidney cancer. The CDR3 runs from the conserved cysteine through the conserved F or W. The order of the fields is clone size, J gene, D gene, V gene, CDR3 DNA, CDR3 protein. The D gene is left open where the match is weak. Clone size is stated in some rows and not others, as once, few, many or a class when expanded.

clone size: .
J gene: TRBJ2-2
D gene: .
V gene: TRBV9
CDR3 DNA: TGTGCCAGCAGCGTAGGCGGGGTGAACACCGGGGAGCTGTTTTTT
CDR3 protein: CASSVGGVNTGELFF

clone size: .
J gene: TRBJ2-2
D gene: .
V gene: TRBV7-2
CDR3 DNA: TGTGCCAGCAGCTTAGCCGAGGGCACCGGGGAGCTGTTTTTT
CDR3 protein: CASSLAEGTGELFF

clone size: .
J gene: TRBJ2-2
D gene: .
V gene: TRBV7-9
CDR3 DNA: TGTGCCAGCAGCTTAGGGACAGAGAACACCGGGGAGCTGTTTTTT
CDR3 protein: CASSLGTENTGELFF

clone size: few
J gene: TRBJ1-4
D gene: .
V gene: TRBV7-6
CDR3 DNA: TGTGCCAGCAGCCCGTATATGGAAAAACTGTTTTTT
CDR3 protein: CASSPYMEKLFF

clone size: .
J gene: TRBJ1-6
D gene: .
V gene: TRBV6-6
CDR3 DNA: TGTGCCAGCAGTTACTCGAATCAGGGGAGTCTCCTCCACTTT
CDR3 protein: CASSYSNQGSLLHF

clone size: .
J gene: TRBJ1-2
D gene: .
V gene: TRBV9
CDR3 DNA: TGTGCCAGCAGCGTAGAGGAAAGATATGGCTACACCTTC
CDR3 protein: CASSVEERYGYTF

clone size: .
J gene: TRBJ2-3
D gene: TRBD2
V gene: TRBV7-2
CDR3 DNA: TGTGCCAGCAGCATTATAGCGGGGGCTGCAGATACGCAGTATTTT
CDR3 protein: CASSIIAGAADTQYF

clone size: .
J gene: TRBJ1-2
D gene: .
V gene: TRBV6-4
CDR3 DNA: TGTGCCAGCAGTGACTCCCGGACGCGCTACACCTTC
CDR3 protein: CASSDSRTRYTF

clone size: .
J gene: TRBJ2-4
D gene: .
V gene: TRBV23-1
CDR3 DNA: TGCGCCAGCAGTCAACCGGGACAATTAGCCAAAAACATTCAGTACTTC
CDR3 protein: CASSQPGQLAKNIQYF

clone size: .
J gene: TRBJ1-2
D gene: TRBD1
V gene: TRBV30
CDR3 DNA: TGTGCCTGGAGGCAGGGGGACTATGGCTACACCTTC
CDR3 protein: CAWRQGDYGYTF

clone size: .
J gene: TRBJ2-3
D gene: TRBD2
V gene: TRBV11-2
CDR3 DNA: TGTGCCAGCAGCTTTTTCCCGAGCGGGGGGGCCAGCACAGATACGCAGTATTTT
CDR3 protein: CASSFFPSGGASTDTQYF

clone size: .
J gene: TRBJ2-3
D gene: .
V gene: TRBV9
CDR3 DNA: TGTGCCAGCAGCGTAGCTACGAGGGCAGATACGCAGTATTTT
CDR3 protein: CASSVATRADTQYF

clone size: .
J gene: TRBJ1-1
D gene: .
V gene: TRBV14
CDR3 DNA: TGTGCCAGCAGCGTACGATCGACAGGAGCAGAAGCTTTCTTT
CDR3 protein: CASSVRSTGAEAFF

clone size: .
J gene: TRBJ2-7
D gene: TRBD1
V gene: TRBV5-5
CDR3 DNA: TGTGCCAGCCGACCACAGGGGTTCGACGAGCAGTACTTC
CDR3 protein: CASRPQGFDEQYF

clone size: .
J gene: TRBJ1-1
D gene: TRBD1
V gene: TRBV2
CDR3 DNA: TGTGCCAGCAGGAGGACAGGGGGCGGTACTGAAGCTTTCTTT
CDR3 protein: CASRRTGGGTEAFF

clone size: once
J gene: TRBJ2-7
D gene: TRBD1
V gene: TRBV29-1
CDR3 DNA: TGCAGCGCCCCCGGGACAGGGTCTAGCGAGCAGTACTTC
CDR3 protein: CSAPGTGSSEQYF

clone size: .
J gene: TRBJ2-1
D gene: .
V gene: TRBV2
CDR3 DNA: TGTGCCAGCAGTGAAGGTCAGGGCAAGCAGTTCTTC
CDR3 protein: CASSEGQGKQFF

clone size: .
J gene: TRBJ2-1
D gene: .
V gene: TRBV7-2
CDR3 DNA: TGTGCCAGCAGCCCCCGGACCGGGGATGAGCAGTTCTTC
CDR3 protein: CASSPRTGDEQFF

clone size: .
J gene: TRBJ1-5
D gene: TRBD1
V gene: TRBV5-6
CDR3 DNA: TGTGCCAGCAGCACCGGGACAGGGGGCGTCGGCAATCAGCCCCAGCATTTT
CDR3 protein: CASSTGTGGVGNQPQHF

clone size: few
J gene: TRBJ2-7
D gene: .
V gene: TRBV7-6
CDR3 DNA: TGTGCCAGCAGCCCCGGGGGTTACGAGCAGTACTTC
CDR3 protein: CASSPGGYEQYF

clone size: .
J gene: TRBJ1-1
D gene: .
V gene: TRBV6-5
CDR3 DNA: TGTGCCAGCAGTTACTCAGGGGGGGCCATGAACACTGAAGCTTTCTTT
CDR3 protein: CASSYSGGAMNTEAFF

clone size: once
J gene: TRBJ2-2
D gene: TRBD1
V gene: TRBV28
CDR3 DNA: TGTGCCAGTGGGACAGGGGGCACCGGGGAGCTGTTTTTT
CDR3 protein: CASGTGGTGELFF

clone size: .
J gene: TRBJ1-6
D gene: .
V gene: TRBV7-3
CDR3 DNA: TGTGCCAGCAAGACACAAGGTTCTCTAAGCTCCTATAATTCACCCCTCCACTTT
CDR3 protein: CASKTQGSLSSYNSPLHF

clone size: .
J gene: TRBJ1-5
D gene: .
V gene: TRBV11-2
CDR3 DNA: TGTGCCAGCAGCTTAGGGGTTTTAAGGCCCCAGCATTTT
CDR3 protein: CASSLGVLRPQHF

clone size: .
J gene: TRBJ2-3
D gene: .
V gene: TRBV4-3
CDR3 DNA: TGCGCCAGCAGTAAGGAGGCCGTTTTGAGGGGTACGCAGTATTTT
CDR3 protein: CASSKEAVLRGTQYF

clone size: .
J gene: TRBJ1-4
D gene: TRBD1
V gene: TRBV5-6
CDR3 DNA: TGTGCCAGCAGCTGGACAGGTTCTGATGAAAAACTGTTTTTT
CDR3 protein: CASSWTGSDEKLFF

clone size: .
J gene: TRBJ1-2
D gene: .
V gene: TRBV29-1
CDR3 DNA: TGCAGCGTTGAAGGTAGGGGGATTGCTGATGGCTACACCTTC
CDR3 protein: CSVEGRGIADGYTF

clone size: .
J gene: TRBJ2-1
D gene: TRBD1
V gene: TRBV7-8
CDR3 DNA: TGTGCCAGCAGCTTCCCCGGGACAGGCCACAATGAGCAGTTCTTC
CDR3 protein: CASSFPGTGHNEQFF

clone size: .
J gene: TRBJ1-3
D gene: .
V gene: TRBV27
CDR3 DNA: TGTGCCAGCAGTTTATCTTACTCTGGAAACACCATATATTTT
CDR3 protein: CASSLSYSGNTIYF

clone size: .
J gene: TRBJ2-3
D gene: TRBD1
V gene: TRBV11-2
CDR3 DNA: TGTGCCAGCAGCATCCCACAGGGGGGCACAGATACGCAGTATTTT
CDR3 protein: CASSIPQGGTDTQYF

clone size: once
J gene: TRBJ2-5
D gene: .
V gene: TRBV28
CDR3 DNA: TGTGCCATCGGAATCGAGACCCAGTACTTC
CDR3 protein: CAIGIETQYF

clone size: .
J gene: TRBJ2-7
D gene: .
V gene: TRBV28
CDR3 DNA: TGTGCCAGCCGTGGGACGGTTTCCTACGAGCAGTACTTC
CDR3 protein: CASRGTVSYEQYF

clone size: .
J gene: TRBJ2-5
D gene: .
V gene: TRBV7-2
CDR3 DNA: TGTGCCAGCAGCTCGACCTGGGGGGAGACCCAGTACTTC
CDR3 protein: CASSSTWGETQYF

clone size: .
J gene: TRBJ1-5
D gene: .
V gene: TRBV5-4
CDR3 DNA: TGTGCCAGCAGCTTGGCCGCGGGCCCGCAGGATAATCAGCCCCAGCATTTT
CDR3 protein: CASSLAAGPQDNQPQHF

clone size: .
J gene: TRBJ1-5
D gene: .
V gene: TRBV19
CDR3 DNA: TGTGCCAGTAGGAGAACAGGCAATCAGCCCCAGCATTTT
CDR3 protein: CASRRTGNQPQHF

clone size: .
J gene: TRBJ1-4
D gene: .
V gene: TRBV5-4
CDR3 DNA: TGTGCCAGCAGCTCAGCGGGGGGAGGGGAAAAACTGTTTTTT
CDR3 protein: CASSSAGGGEKLFF

clone size: .
J gene: TRBJ2-7
D gene: .
V gene: TRBV2
CDR3 DNA: TGTGCCAGCAGCCCCCGAGGACAGATGGGGCCCTACGAGCAGTACTTC
CDR3 protein: CASSPRGQMGPYEQYF

clone size: few
J gene: TRBJ2-5
D gene: .
V gene: TRBV30
CDR3 DNA: TGTGCCTGGAGTGTACAAGAGACCCAGTACTTC
CDR3 protein: CAWSVQETQYF

clone size: .
J gene: TRBJ1-2
D gene: TRBD1
V gene: TRBV4-3
CDR3 DNA: TGCGCCAGCAGCCAAGACCCGGGACAGGGCGGCTACACCTTC
CDR3 protein: CASSQDPGQGGYTF

clone size: .
J gene: TRBJ1-5
D gene: .
V gene: TRBV21-1
CDR3 DNA: TGTGCCAGCAGCAAAGCAGACGGAATCGACAGATATTATAGCAATCAGCCCCAGCATTTT
CDR3 protein: CASSKADGIDRYYSNQPQHF

clone size: once
J gene: TRBJ1-4
D gene: .
V gene: TRBV10-3
CDR3 DNA: TGTGCCATCAGTCCCGATATAGGACAGCTTAATGAAAAACTGTTTTTT
CDR3 protein: CAISPDIGQLNEKLFF

clone size: .
J gene: TRBJ2-5
D gene: .
V gene: TRBV18
CDR3 DNA: TGTGCCAGCTCACCTACTAAAACAGGGAGGGAGACCCAGTACTTC
CDR3 protein: CASSPTKTGRETQYF

clone size: once
J gene: TRBJ2-5
D gene: .
V gene: TRBV5-4
CDR3 DNA: TGTGCCAGCAGCTTACTTCCGACTAGAATTGAAGAGACCCAGTACTTC
CDR3 protein: CASSLLPTRIEETQYF

clone size: .
J gene: TRBJ2-3
D gene: .
V gene: TRBV6-6
CDR3 DNA: TGTGCCAGTCTCAGGGGAGGTGAAGATACGCAGTATTTT
CDR3 protein: CASLRGGEDTQYF

clone size: .
J gene: TRBJ2-3
D gene: .
V gene: TRBV10-1
CDR3 DNA: TGCGCCAGCAGTGAGGACCTGGGAGCAGATACGCAGTATTTT
CDR3 protein: CASSEDLGADTQYF